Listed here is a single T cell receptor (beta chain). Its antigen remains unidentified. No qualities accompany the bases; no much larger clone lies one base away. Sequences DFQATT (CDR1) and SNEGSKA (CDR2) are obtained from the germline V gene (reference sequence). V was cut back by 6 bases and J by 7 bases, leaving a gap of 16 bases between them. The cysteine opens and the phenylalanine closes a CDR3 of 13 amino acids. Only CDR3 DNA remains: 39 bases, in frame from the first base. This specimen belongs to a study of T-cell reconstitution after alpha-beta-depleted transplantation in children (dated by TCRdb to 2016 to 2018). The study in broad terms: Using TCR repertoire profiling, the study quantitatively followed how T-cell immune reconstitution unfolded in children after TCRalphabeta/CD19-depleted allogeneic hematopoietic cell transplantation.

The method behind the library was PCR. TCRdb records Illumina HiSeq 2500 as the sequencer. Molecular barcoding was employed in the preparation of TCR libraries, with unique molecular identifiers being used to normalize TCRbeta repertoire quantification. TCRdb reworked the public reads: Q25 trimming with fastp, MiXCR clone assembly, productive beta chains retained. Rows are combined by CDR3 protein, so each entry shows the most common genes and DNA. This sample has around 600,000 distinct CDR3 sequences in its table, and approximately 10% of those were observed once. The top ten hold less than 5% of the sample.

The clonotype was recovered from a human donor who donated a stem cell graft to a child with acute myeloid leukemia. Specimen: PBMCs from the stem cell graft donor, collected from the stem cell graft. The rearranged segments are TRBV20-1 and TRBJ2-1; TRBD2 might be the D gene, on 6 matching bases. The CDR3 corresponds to CSAVPGAGNEQFF. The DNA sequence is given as TGCAGTGCCGTACCGGGAGCAGGGAATGAGCAGTTCTTC.